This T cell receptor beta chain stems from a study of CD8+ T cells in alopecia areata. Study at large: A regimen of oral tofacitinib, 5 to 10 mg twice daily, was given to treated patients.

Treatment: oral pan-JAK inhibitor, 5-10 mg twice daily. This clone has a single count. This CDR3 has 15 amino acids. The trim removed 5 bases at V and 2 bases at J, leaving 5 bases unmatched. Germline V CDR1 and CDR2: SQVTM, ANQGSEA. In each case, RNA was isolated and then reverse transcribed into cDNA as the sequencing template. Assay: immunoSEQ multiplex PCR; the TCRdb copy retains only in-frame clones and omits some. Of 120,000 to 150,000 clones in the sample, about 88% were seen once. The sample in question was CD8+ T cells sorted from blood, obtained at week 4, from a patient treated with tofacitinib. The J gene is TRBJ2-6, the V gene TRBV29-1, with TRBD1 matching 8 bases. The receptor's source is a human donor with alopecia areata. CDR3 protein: CSVKDREAGANVLTF. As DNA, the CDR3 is TGCAGCGTTAAGGACAGGGAGGCTGGGGCCAACGTCCTGACTTTC.